The 16 T cell receptor beta chains reported below all come from one sample, sequenced in a study of T cell repertoires in cytomegalovirus infection. Their target antigens are unknown. TCRdb re-called the reads with MiXCR, one entry per CDR3 protein. The table includes 350,000 to 400,000 distinct CDR3 sequences, about 35% detected once. Specimen: cultured PBMCs, collected from culture after CMV antigen stimulation. These TCRs come from a human donor in good health (CMV status not recorded). Some clones in this sample may be carry-over from other donors' samples.

This clonotype appeared once. The chain carries TRBV4-3 and TRBJ2-7, with TRBD2 matching over 10 bases. CDR3 length equals 15 residues. The trim removed 0 bases at V and 9 bases at J, leaving 8 bases unmatched. Germline loops: CDR1 LGHNA, CDR2 YSLEER. This chain's CDR3 is CASSQEGTSGIPQYF. CDR3 DNA: TGCGCCAGCAGCCAAGAGGGAACTAGCGGGATACCGCAGTACTTC.

This clonotype came up a few times. The V and J genes are TRBV11-3 and TRBJ2-3, with a weak D call TRBD2 (5 bases). V gave up 10 bases and J gave up 2 bases, with 13 bases separating them. CDR1 and CDR2 (germline): SGHNT, YENEEA. The CDR3 extends over 13 amino acids. CDR3 region: CATSRGNTDTQYF. The CDR3 DNA sequence: TGTGCCACAAGCCGGGGAAACACAGATACGCAGTATTTT. Filled out from reference TRBV11-3 and TRBJ2-3, the complete variable domain reads EAGVVQSPRYKIIEKKQPVAFWCNPISGHNTLYWYLQNLGQGPELLIRYENEEAVDDSQLPKDRFSAERLKGVDSTLKIQPAELGDSAVYLCATSRGNTDTQYFGPGTRLTVL.

V is TRBV6-5 and J is TRBJ1-2; D not certain. V lost 6 bases to trimming and J lost 0 bases, with 14 bases between them. CDR1 and CDR2 (germline): MNHEY, SVGAGI. The CDR3 sequence is 15 residues long. Here the CDR3 reads CASSRTVSSNYGYTF. The CDR3 DNA sequence: TGTGCCAGCAGCCGTACAGTATCCTCTAACTATGGCTACACCTTC.

The rearrangement joins TRBV7-3 to TRBJ2-3, with D possibly matching TRBD2 (5 bases). Germline CDR1 SGHTA, CDR2 FQGTGA. There are 16 residues in the CDR3. Trimming cost V 5 bases and J 0 bases, with 15 bases left between them. This CDR3 is CASSPTPRTSTDTQYF. The CDR3 coding sequence is TGTGCCAGCAGCCCTACCCCTAGGACTAGCACAGATACGCAGTATTTT.

The chain combines TRBV24-1 with TRBJ1-5; D may be TRBD1 (5 bases). The CDR3 consists of 14 residues. Trimming removed 5 bases at V and 5 bases at J, with 12 bases between. Germline CDR1 reads KGHDR; CDR2 reads SFDVKD. Written as DNA, the CDR3 is TGTGCCACCAGTGCAGGGACGGACTATCAGCCCCAGCATTTT. Protein product: CATSAGTDYQPQHF.

The chain is built from TRBV6-2 or TRBV6-3 and TRBJ2-7, with a tentative D call TRBD1 (5 bases). The germline CDR1 and CDR2 sequences are MNHEY and SVGEGT. This CDR3 is 12 amino acids long. Trimming left V 2 bases short and J 3 bases short, with 5 bases between. In nucleotides, the CDR3 is TGTGCCAGCAGTTACCAGGGCTACGAGCAGTACTTC. It codes for CASSYQGYEQYF.

This chain links TRBV19 with TRBJ1-3, with TRBD1 matching 9 bases. Germline CDR1 is LNHDA and CDR2 is SQIVND (reference sequence). The CDR3 contains 15 residues. V shed 6 bases, J shed 10 bases, and the junction held 13 bases outside the gene matches. The chain's CDR3 is CASRTPQDRGGTIYF. In DNA, the CDR3 is TGTGCCAGTAGGACCCCCCAGGACAGGGGAGGAACCATATATTTT.

This clonotype has just a few counts. CDR3 in DNA: TGCGCCAGCAGCCAAGGACGGATAAACACCGGGGAGCTGTTTTTT. It encodes CASSQGRINTGELFF. The V and J genes are TRBV4-3 and TRBJ2-2; unclear D gene. The CDR3 is 15 amino acids. From germline, CDR1 is LGHNA and CDR2 YSLEER. Trimming shortened V by 1 base and J by 2 bases, and 8 bases separated the two germline ends.

This sequence joins TRBV7-3 and TRBJ2-2; TRBD2 agrees at 11 bases. CDR1 SGHTA and CDR2 FQGTGA come from the germline V gene. Trimming took 1 base from V and 8 from J; bases not matched to a gene: 6. This CDR3 spans 16 amino acids. CDR3 sequence (DNA): TGTGCCAGCAGCTTAAGACTAGCGGGATCCGCAGGGGAGCTGTTTTTT. This sequence encodes CASSLRLAGSAGELFF.

The V call is TRBV7-9, the J call TRBJ2-1; 10 nucleotides align to TRBD1. The V and J ends lost 7 bases and 5 bases, in that order; junction bases with no gene match: 8. This CDR3 has 15 residues. CDR1 is SEHNR, CDR2 FQNEAQ, per germline (reference sequence). The CDR3: CASIPLGTGDNEQFF. For the CDR3, the DNA is TGTGCCAGCATCCCGCTTGGGACAGGGGACAATGAGCAGTTCTTC.

This clonotype was found a few times. This chain connects TRBV7-2 to TRBJ1-2; TRBD1 matches at 8 bases. V trimming: 4 bases; J trimming: 3 bases; junction bases outside the gene matches: 7. The CDR3 is made up of 15 amino acids. CDR1 is SGHTA, CDR2 FQGNSA, per germline. CDR3 nucleotide sequence: TGTGCCAGCAGCTGGTCCGGGACAGGCGACTATGGCTACACCTTC. The encoded protein is CASSWSGTGDYGYTF.

The V gene is TRBV5-5, the J gene TRBJ1-3; possibly TRBD1 for D (5 bases). Trimming took 5 bases from V and 0 from J, leaving 12 bases between them. CDR1 and CDR2 (germline): SGHKS, YYEKEE (reference sequence). The CDR3 consists of 15 residues. The CDR3 here is CASRRDRNSGNTIYF. Written as DNA, the CDR3 is TGTGCCAGCAGACGGGACCGAAACTCTGGAAACACCATATATTTT.

This chain uses TRBV11-2 with TRBJ2-5; D is possibly TRBD1 (6 bases). There are 13 residues in the CDR3. V lost 6 bases, J lost 0 bases, and 8 bases lay in between. CDR1 is SGHAT, CDR2 FQNNGV, per germline. The CDR3 DNA reads as TGTGCCAGCAGGGACAGCTACCAAGAGACCCAGTACTTC. Protein sequence: CASRDSYQETQYF.

This chain joins TRBV7-2 and TRBJ2-1; TRBD2 matches 9 bases. Unmatched junction bases numbered 8, after V lost 3 bases and J lost 8 bases. The CDR3 runs 15 residues. Per germline, CDR1 SGHTA and CDR2 FQGNSA. The CDR3 reads CASSFLGGRVDEQFF. CDR3 bases: TGTGCCAGCAGCTTCCTGGGCGGGAGGGTGGATGAGCAGTTCTTC.

The rearrangement joins TRBV18 to TRBJ1-1, with no clear D. The CDR3 loop spans 15 amino acids. V gave up 0 bases and J gave up 0 bases, with 8 bases separating them. Per germline, CDR1 KGHSH and CDR2 LQKENI. The CDR3 DNA reads TGTGCCAGCTCACCACCCGGACTGTTGAACACTGAAGCTTTCTTT. Its protein product is CASSPPGLLNTEAFF. Combining the CDR3 with reference TRBV18 and TRBJ1-1 gives the whole variable domain NAGVMQNPRHLVRRRGQEARLRCSPMKGHSHVYWYRQLPEEGLKFMVYLQKENIIDESGMPKERFSAEFPKEGPSILRIQQVVRGDSAAYFCASSPPGLLNTEAFFGQGTRLTVV.

The chain couples TRBV5-1 to TRBJ2-2; possible D gene TRBD1, 6 bases. The CDR3 runs to 16 residues. Germline values: CDR1 SGHRS, CDR2 YFSETQ. The V end lost 4 bases, the J end lost 0 bases, and 13 bases lay between the germline ends. The CDR3 protein is CASSQDRSANTGELFF. In DNA, the CDR3 is TGCGCCAGCAGCCAGGACAGATCCGCGAACACCGGGGAGCTGTTTTTT.